These T cell receptor beta chains were read from a single sample in a study of Ad26.COV2.S vaccination and SARS-CoV-2 variants. TCRdb's copy holds only in-frame clones and misses some; the assay was immunoSEQ multiplex PCR. The table shows about 400,000 clones, with 92% occurring only once. Sequences were derived from peripheral blood, sampled in a trial of Ad26.COV2.S vaccine versus placebo. The receptors derive from a person aged 18-65 years who received the Ad26.COV2.S COVID-19 vaccine or a placebo. Each CDR3 is given without its conserved first and last residue.

V gene | CDR3 length | CDR3 protein
TRBV11-2 | 13 | ASSARGFGNEKLF
TRBV10-3 | 12 | AIRGDSLGQPQH
TRBV15 | 15 | ATSRVGAGGRKETQY
TRBV9 | 13 | ASSIGRDTSYEQY
TRBV2 | 11 | ASKDTDTGELF
TRBV25-1 | 12 | ASSEQTVPYEQY
TRBV6-1 | 12 | ASLRQGMGYGYT
TRBV5-6 | 11 | ASSSLNTGELF
TRBV27 | 12 | ASRQGQGTYGYT
TRBV10-2 | 11 | ASPTGYNSPLH
TRBV5-1 | 14 | ASSLTSGPATDTQY
TRBV7-2 | 12 | ASSLQGNNSPLH
TRBV27 | 14 | ASSLNSASGLYEQY
TRBV9 | 12 | ASSVGGQQETQY
TRBV18 | 17 | ASSGSGTSGGAGQETQY
TRBV10-1 | 12 | ASSVGTGPYEQY
TRBV7-2 | 16 | ATAIRMGGGSQGDTQY
TRBV4-1 | 14 | ASSQASSGGTNEQF
TRBV4-1 | 14 | ASSRDRMNLREKLF
TRBV9 | 13 | ASSVAGAFFETQY
TRBV11-2 | 17 | ASSLNRGRTHANTGELF
TRBV7-2 | 12 | ASSKGQLTGELF
TRBV5-4 | 14 | ASSLELAGSTDTQY
TRBV12-5 | 10 | ASGLLRETQY
TRBV4-1 | 13 | ASSQAQLFGTEAF
TRBV3-1/TRBV3-2 | 13 | ASSPSHREDYGYT
TRBV2 | 11 | ASRRQGETEAF
TRBV4-3 | 13 | ASSQEVRDSYEQY
TRBV2 | 12 | ASSSGTLSYEQY
TRBV30 | 14 | AWSDYIGSSNYGYT
TRBV7-6 | 16 | ASSRDGLAGDRADTQY
TRBV15 | 11 | ATSRDGGWHAF
TRBV6-2/TRBV6-3 | 12 | ASSYRGNSYEQY
TRBV27 | 11 | ASSWTGSDTQY
TRBV9 | 13 | ASSTRQGKENEQF
TRBV6-2/TRBV6-3 | 16 | ASSPSVLIAGVSYEQY
TRBV7-6 | 14 | ASSSPIGQGFTEAF
TRBV7-6 | 14 | ASSPPGDRGSYEQY
TRBV7-2 | 15 | ASSHIRGGASYNEQF
TRBV14 | 11 | ASSQVFPRTLH
TRBV5-6 | 11 | ASSSLPQETQY
TRBV5-8 | 12 | ASSLGGSYNEQF
TRBV19 | 9 | ASSMTLEQF
TRBV7-2 | 13 | ASSPRRVSVSEAF
TRBV9 | 11 | ASSVRDLDEQY
TRBV27 | 11 | ASSGQGPDTQY
TRBV5-1 | 12 | ASSHSAGAYEQY
TRBV28 | 14 | ATHTWEGGSNNEQF
TRBV7-2 | 13 | ASSTLGTRAEKLF
TRBV4-3 | 11 | ASSQDLRNVGF
TRBV10-2 | 12 | ASSQGRGRETQY
TRBV5-1 | 12 | ASSLGTGAETQY